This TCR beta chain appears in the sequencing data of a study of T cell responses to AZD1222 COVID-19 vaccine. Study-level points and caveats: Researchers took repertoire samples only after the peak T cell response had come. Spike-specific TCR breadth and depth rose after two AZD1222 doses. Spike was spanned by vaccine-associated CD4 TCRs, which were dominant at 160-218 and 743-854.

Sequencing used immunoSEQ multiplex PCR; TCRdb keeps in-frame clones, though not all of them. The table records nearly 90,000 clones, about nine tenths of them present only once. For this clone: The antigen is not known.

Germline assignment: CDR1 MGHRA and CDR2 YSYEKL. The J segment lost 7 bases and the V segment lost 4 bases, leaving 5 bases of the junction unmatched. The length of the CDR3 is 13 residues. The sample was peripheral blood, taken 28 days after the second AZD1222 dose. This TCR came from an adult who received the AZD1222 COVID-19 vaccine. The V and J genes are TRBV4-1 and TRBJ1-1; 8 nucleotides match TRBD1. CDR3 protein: CASSLTGADEAFF. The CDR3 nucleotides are TGCGCCAGCAGCCTGACAGGGGCAGATGAAGCTTTCTTT.